These 23 T cell receptor beta chains share one sample of origin, sequenced in a study of cytomegalovirus exposure and HLA in healthy donors. The PCR employed 60 Vbeta primers together with 13 Jbeta primers. The repertoire was sequenced with immunoSEQ multiplex PCR; TCRdb's copy has only in-frame clones and lacks some. This table holds roughly 45,000 clones, approximately 80% found once. Sequenced input: PBMCs. The receptors derive from a man aged 30 to 45 in good health and CMV-seronegative.

This clone was seen just once. The chain uses TRBV12-5 and TRBJ1-3, with D uncertain. Germline CDR1 and CDR2: LGHNT and FRNRAP. Trimming took off 0 bases at V and 3 bases at J, with 3 bases between the two ends. The CDR3 is 13 residues long. CDR3 DNA sequence: TGTGCTAGTGGTTTGGTCGGTGGAAACACCATATATTTT. The encoded protein is CASGLVGGNTIYF.

The V call is TRBV7-7, the J call TRBJ2-1; D may be TRBD2 (5 bases). Germline CDR1 SSHAT, CDR2 FNYEAQ (reference sequence). This CDR3 region has 14 residues. The V end was cut by 1 base, the J end by 4 bases, with 8 bases between. This CDR3 reads CASSLDGGYNEQFF. CDR3 nucleotide sequence: TGTGCCAGCAGCTTAGATGGCGGGTACAATGAGCAGTTCTTC.

The chain carries TRBV4-3 and TRBJ2-4, with D hard to call. This CDR3 has 15 residues. Trimming removed 1 base from V and 7 bases from J, with 14 bases in between. Germline V gene data show CDR1 as LGHNA and CDR2 as YSLEER. The CDR3 is CASSQGPGLPNIQYF. The CDR3 bases are TGCGCCAGCAGCCAAGGCCCGGGTCTCCCGAACATTCAGTACTTC.

The V call is TRBV7-8, the J call TRBJ1-2; TRBD1 agrees at 7 bases. Trimming took 5 bases from V and 4 from J; bases not matched to a gene: 4. The germline V gene encodes CDR1 SGHVS and CDR2 FQNEAQ. The CDR3 spans 13 residues. The CDR3 DNA is TGTGCCAGCAGCCTCGGGACAGTCTATGGCTACACCTTC. Translation: CASSLGTVYGYTF.

The CDR3 protein is CASSQETSGNYNEQFF. CDR3 DNA sequence: TGCGCCAGCAGCCAAGAAACTAGCGGGAACTACAATGAGCAGTTCTTC. The rearrangement uses TRBV4-3 and TRBJ2-1; TRBD2 agrees at 10 bases. The trim removed 0 bases at V and 3 bases at J, leaving 2 bases unmatched. Germline V gives CDR1 LGHNA, CDR2 YSLEER. The CDR3 is 16 residues long.

This chain connects TRBV4-2 to TRBJ2-5; a weak D match, TRBD2 (5 bases). Trimming shortened V by 1 base and J by 5 bases, and 14 bases separated the two germline ends. Germline lookup yields CDR1 LGHNA and CDR2 YNFKEQ. CDR3 length: 15 amino acids. The CDR3 DNA reads as TGTGCCAGCAGCCAAGGCCCTTTCGGGGAGGAGACCCAGTACTTC. It yields the protein CASSQGPFGEETQYF.

V is TRBV7-6 and J is TRBJ1-1; D gene unclear. This CDR3 region has 15 residues. The germline CDR1 and CDR2 sequences are SGHVS and FNYEAQ. V lost 1 base to trimming and J lost 1 base, with 10 bases between them. This CDR3 is CASSLDWSENTEAFF. The CDR3 DNA reads as TGTGCCAGCAGCTTAGATTGGTCAGAGAACACTGAAGCTTTCTTT. Based on the CDR3 plus reference TRBV7-6 and TRBJ1-1, the full variable domain is GAGVSQSPRYKVTKRGQDVALRCDPISGHVSLYWYRQALGQGPEFLTYFNYEAQQDKSGLPNDRFSAERPEGSISTLTIQRTEQRDSAMYRCASSLDWSENTEAFFGQGTRLTVV.

The J gene is TRBJ2-1, the V gene TRBV7-2, with no clear D. This CDR3 region has 13 residues. Deletions cut 6 bases from V and 1 base from J, with 7 bases between. Per the germline V gene, CDR1 is SGHTA and CDR2 is FQGNSA. CDR3 sequence: CASSRSSYNEQFF. CDR3 sequence (DNA): TGTGCCAGCAGTCGGAGTTCCTACAATGAGCAGTTCTTC.

The chain combines TRBV27 with TRBJ1-6, with TRBD1 as a possible D gene (5 bases). Germline lookup yields CDR1 MNHEY and CDR2 SMNVEV (reference sequence). V shed 6 bases and J shed 8 bases, with 17 bases lying between them. The CDR3 is 15 residues long. Here the CDR3 DNA reads TGTGCCAGCAGCACAGGAGGGCTAGGATATTCACCCCTCCACTTT. Translation gives CASSTGGLGYSPLHF.

The table lists this clone with a count of one. This rearrangement joins TRBV4-2 to TRBJ2-3, with D possibly being TRBD2 (6 bases). Germline CDR1 is LGHNA and CDR2 is YNFKEQ. The CDR3 spans 16 residues. Trimming pared 2 bases from V and 0 bases from J, leaving 12 bases between. The CDR3: CASSQRWEVSTDTQYF. The CDR3 coding sequence is TGTGCCAGCAGCCAACGATGGGAGGTTAGCACAGATACGCAGTATTTT.

The rearrangement links TRBV7-2 to TRBJ2-3; D not resolved. This CDR3 region has 13 residues. Per the germline V gene, CDR1 is SGHTA and CDR2 is FQGNSA. The V end lost 4 bases, the J end lost 6 bases, and 11 bases lay between the germline ends. CDR3 in DNA: TGTGCCAGCAGCTCCACTCCCTCGGATACGCAGTATTTT. Its protein is CASSSTPSDTQYF.

This sequence joins TRBV5-1 and TRBJ1-2; possible D gene TRBD1, 6 bases. Per the germline V gene, CDR1 is SGHRS and CDR2 is YFSETQ. V shed 1 base and J shed 4 bases, with 14 bases lying between them. The CDR3 covers 15 residues. The CDR3 DNA reads TGCGCCAGCAGCTTGACGTCGACAGGTGCCTATGGCTACACCTTC. This sequence encodes CASSLTSTGAYGYTF.

This chain uses TRBV7-2 with TRBJ2-5; a possible D gene is TRBD1 (6 bases). Germline values: CDR1 SGHTA, CDR2 FQGNSA. Trimming cost V 3 bases and J 1 base, with 9 bases left between them. This CDR3 is built from 14 residues. The CDR3 protein is CASSFQGSQETQYF. CDR3 DNA: TGTGCCAGCAGCTTTCAGGGGTCCCAAGAGACCCAGTACTTC.

The chain couples TRBV9 to TRBJ2-1; 12 bases map to TRBD2. Trimming removed 4 bases from V and 8 bases from J; junction bases left unmatched: 19. The V gene's germline CDR1 is SGDLS and CDR2 YYNGEE. CDR3 length equals 19 residues. Here the CDR3 DNA reads TGTGCCAGCAGCTCGGCTCAACAGTTTGGGACTAGCGGGCCCGATGAGCAGTTCTTC. Its protein is CASSSAQQFGTSGPDEQFF.

V usage is TRBV6-6 and J usage is TRBJ2-3, with D maybe TRBD2 (6 bases). CDR1 is MNHNY, CDR2 SVGAGI, per germline (reference sequence). The ends were cut back, 7 bases at V and 4 bases at J, with 12 bases in the middle. CDR3 length: 13 amino acids. CDR3 nucleotides: TGTGCCAGCACCCCCTCGGGGGCAGATACGCAGTATTTT. Its protein is CASTPSGADTQYF.

This clone has more than one count but fewer than ten. V usage is TRBV7-8 and J usage is TRBJ2-7; 9 bases map to TRBD1. The trim removed 7 bases at V and 3 bases at J, leaving 10 bases unmatched. The CDR3 is 15 residues long. The germline V gene has CDR1 SGHVS and CDR2 FQNEAQ. The CDR3 DNA reads as TGTGCCAGCAACCGCTGGGGGACAGGGCTCTACGAGCAGTACTTC. Residues: CASNRWGTGLYEQYF.

The rearrangement joins TRBV18 to TRBJ2-7; TRBD1 agrees at 8 bases. The junction had 7 bases not matched to a gene; V was cut back by 3 bases and J by 3 bases. The CDR3 is 15 residues long. Germline V gene sequence: CDR1 KGHSH, CDR2 LQKENI. The CDR3 sequence: CASSPDRGKLYEQYF. The CDR3 region has the DNA TGTGCCAGCTCACCTGACAGGGGTAAACTCTACGAGCAGTACTTC.

The CDR3 region has the DNA TGTGCCAGCCAGATCAGGGCTTCCAATGAGCAGTTCTTC. This sequence encodes CASQIRASNEQFF. The V and J genes are TRBV5-4 and TRBJ2-1; D might be TRBD1 (5 bases). The CDR3 spans 13 residues. Trimming cost V 7 bases and J 6 bases, with 14 bases left between them. Germline V gives CDR1 SGHNT, CDR2 YYREEE (reference sequence). The variable domain in full, completed from reference TRBV5-4 and TRBJ2-1, reads ETGVTQSPTHLIKTRGQQVTLRCSSQSGHNTVSWYQQALGQGPQFIFQYYREEENGRGNFPPRFSGLQFPNYSSELNVNALELDDSALYLCASQIRASNEQFFGPGTRLTVL.

The chain uses TRBV11-3 and TRBJ2-5; 9 bases line up with TRBD2. V lost 2 bases to trimming and J lost 2 bases; unmatched junction nucleotides: 6. This CDR3 has 16 amino acids. Germline V lookup: CDR1 SGHNT, CDR2 YENEEA. In nucleotides, the CDR3 is TGTGCCAGCAGCTTATTGGGCGGGGGGGTTCAAGAGACCCAGTACTTC. Protein: CASSLLGGGVQETQYF.

The chain couples TRBV7-2 to TRBJ2-7, with a possible D match to TRBD2 (6 bases). CDR1 and CDR2 from the germline V gene are SGHTA and FQGNSA. The CDR3 has 16 amino acids. Trimming stripped 1 base from V and 0 bases from J, with 13 bases between. CDR3 DNA sequence: TGTGCCAGCAGCTTAGTGGTCGGGACTCTCTCCTACGAGCAGTACTTC. Its translation is CASSLVVGTLSYEQYF. Combining the CDR3 with reference TRBV7-2 and TRBJ2-7 gives the whole variable domain GAGVSQSPSNKVTEKGKDVELRCDPISGHTALYWYRQSLGQGLEFLIYFQGNSAPDKSGLPSDRFSAERTGGSVSTLTIQRTQQEDSAVYLCASSLVVGTLSYEQYFGPGTRLTVT.

The chain employs TRBV19 and TRBJ1-3; TRBD1 agrees at 7 bases. Germline CDR1 LNHDA, CDR2 SQIVND (reference sequence). This CDR3 contains 20 residues. The junction had 22 bases not matched to a gene; V was cut back by 7 bases and J by 1 base. The CDR3, as DNA: TGTGCCAGTATGGGGGGACGCGGCGGAAGACAGGGCAAGTCTGGAAACACCATATATTTT. This encodes CASMGGRGGRQGKSGNTIYF.

This rearrangement joins TRBV5-4 to TRBJ2-3, with 8 bases aligning to TRBD2. The CDR3 is made up of 16 amino acids. Losses at the gene ends were 0 bases for V and 2 bases for J; bases not matched to a gene: 5. The germline CDR1 and CDR2 sequences are SGHNT and YYREEE (reference sequence). The CDR3 sequence: CASSLGLAGITDTQYF. The CDR3 DNA reads TGTGCCAGCAGCTTGGGCCTAGCGGGTATCACAGATACGCAGTATTTT. Based on the CDR3 plus reference TRBV5-4 and TRBJ2-3, the full variable domain is ETGVTQSPTHLIKTRGQQVTLRCSSQSGHNTVSWYQQALGQGPQFIFQYYREEENGRGNFPPRFSGLQFPNYSSELNVNALELDDSALYLCASSLGLAGITDTQYFGPGTRLTVL.

V gene TRBV13 combines with J gene TRBJ1-5; 9 bases line up with TRBD1. The J segment lost 13 bases and the V segment lost 5 bases, leaving 9 bases of the junction unmatched. The CDR3 runs 13 residues. Germline CDR1 and CDR2: PRHDT and FYEKMQ (reference sequence). The CDR3 reads CASSPRGQGRQHF. The CDR3 nucleotides are TGTGCCAGCAGCCCCAGGGGACAGGGCCGTCAGCATTTT.